The rows below give T cell receptor beta chains drawn from one sample of a study of blood T cells in healthy people across ages. TCRdb redid the calling of the 5' RACE reads with MiXCR, one entry per CDR3 protein. The repertoire holds approximately 580,000 distinct CDR3 sequences, with nearly 25% as singletons. These same data were also listed under a study on T cells of mothers and their children.

The material sequenced was blood. These receptors came from a boy aged 5 to 17 in good health. CDR3s include the opening cysteine and the closing phenylalanine or tryptophan. Fields, in order: D gene, V gene, clone size, J gene, CDR3 protein, CDR3 DNA. The D gene is left open where the match is weak. Part of the rows lack a size; the others show once, few, many or a class for expanded clones.

D: TRBD1; V: TRBV20-1; size: -; J: TRBJ2-7; CDR3: CSATGGSYEQYF; DNA: TGCAGTGCTACAGGGGGCTCCTACGAGCAGTACTTC
D: -; V: TRBV28; size: -; J: TRBJ1-1; CDR3: CASTRGSGTEAFF; DNA: TGTGCCAGCACAAGGGGATCGGGCACTGAAGCTTTCTTT
D: -; V: TRBV12-5; size: -; J: TRBJ2-1; CDR3: CASGLIQDRLSGMYNEQFF; DNA: TGTGCTAGTGGTTTGATCCAGGACAGGTTGAGCGGGATGTACAATGAGCAGTTCTTC
D: TRBD1; V: TRBV7-2; size: -; J: TRBJ2-1; CDR3: CASSSPGQGVNEQFF; DNA: TGTGCCAGCAGCTCCCCGGGACAGGGAGTCAATGAGCAGTTCTTC
D: TRBD1; V: TRBV5-1; size: -; J: TRBJ2-2; CDR3: CASSPRTGVGELFF; DNA: TGCGCCAGCAGCCCGCGGACAGGGGTCGGGGAGCTGTTTTTT
D: -; V: TRBV29-1; size: few; J: TRBJ1-5; CDR3: CSVQTKDQPQHF; DNA: TGCAGCGTTCAGACAAAGGATCAGCCCCAGCATTTT
D: -; V: TRBV7-6; size: many; J: TRBJ1-2; CDR3: CASSAPGDLYGYTF; DNA: TGTGCCAGCAGCGCCCCAGGGGATCTCTATGGCTACACCTTC
D: TRBD1; V: TRBV7-8; size: -; J: TRBJ1-4; CDR3: CASSLVRGQNEKLFF; DNA: TGTGCCAGCAGCTTAGTCAGGGGGCAAAATGAAAAACTGTTTTTT
D: -; V: TRBV28; size: -; J: TRBJ2-7; CDR3: CASTPDGHEQYF; DNA: TGTGCCAGTACTCCCGACGGCCACGAGCAGTACTTC
D: -; V: TRBV29-1; size: few; J: TRBJ2-7; CDR3: CSVEDGGTEQYF; DNA: TGCAGCGTTGAAGACGGGGGTACCGAGCAGTACTTC
D: TRBD2; V: TRBV25-1; size: -; J: TRBJ2-4; CDR3: CASSDGRGGFRDIQYF; DNA: TGTGCCAGCAGTGATGGCCGCGGGGGGTTTAGGGACATTCAGTACTTC
D: TRBD2; V: TRBV28; size: many; J: TRBJ2-3; CDR3: CASSLGASGDTDTQYF; DNA: TGTGCCAGCAGTCTCGGGGCTAGCGGGGACACAGATACGCAGTATTTT
D: TRBD1; V: TRBV4-3; size: few; J: TRBJ1-2; CDR3: CASSLMVEGTGSGYTF; DNA: TGCGCCAGCAGCCTTATGGTCGAGGGGACAGGATCGGGCTACACCTTC
D: TRBD1; V: TRBV15; size: few; J: TRBJ1-5; CDR3: CATSLQTGYSNQPQHF; DNA: TGTGCCACCAGCTTACAGACAGGGTATAGCAATCAGCCCCAGCATTTT
D: -; V: TRBV6-1; size: many; J: TRBJ1-1; CDR3: CASSKIEAFF; DNA: TGTGCCAGCAGTAAAATCGAAGCTTTCTTT
D: -; V: TRBV7-9; size: few; J: TRBJ2-7; CDR3: CASSPEDRPYEQYF; DNA: TGTGCCAGCAGCCCTGAAGACAGACCATACGAGCAGTACTTC
D: TRBD2; V: TRBV10-3; size: -; J: TRBJ2-1; CDR3: CAISVGRETHNEQFF; DNA: TGTGCCATCAGTGTCGGGCGGGAGACCCACAATGAGCAGTTCTTC